The text below deals with one T cell receptor beta chain. Antigen specificity is unknown. Time point in this sample: sample taken at primary tumor resection. The input material, whole RNA from tumor, nontumor lung or frozen PBMC, was sequenced unsorted. Germline loops: CDR1 LGHDT, CDR2 YNNKEL (reference sequence). The ends lost 7 bases at V and 2 bases at J; junction bases unmatched: 6. The CDR3 is 15 residues long. The data belong to a study of spatial heterogeneity in lung cancer. Study-wide results and limits: Ubiquitous expanded tumor TCRs were observed in blood more at resection than follow-up.

TCRdb reanalysed the 5' RACE reads using MiXCR and keeps one entry per CDR3 protein. The sample yields around 60,000 distinct CDR3 sequences, 8% to 9% seen once. Sequences were derived from PBMCs, sampled at surgery. The receptor was derived from a female donor with early-stage non-small cell lung cancer. The chain uses TRBV3-1 and TRBJ2-3, with TRBD2 matching over 10 bases. For the CDR3, the DNA is TGTGCCAGCACCACAGCGGGGGGGCTCACAGATACGCAGTATTTT. It translates to CASTTAGGLTDTQYF.